The 7 T cell receptor beta chains in this list originate from one sample, sequenced in a study of blood T cell repertoires in COVID-19. Clones were sequenced by immunoSEQ multiplex PCR, and TCRdb holds only the in-frame ones, with some missing. The sample has over 150,000 clones; over 70% are singletons. Input material: PBMCs or T cells enriched from blood (not recorded which). The receptors were sampled from a woman aged 55-70 years who had recovered from COVID-19.

The genes are TRBV29-1 and TRBJ1-3; TRBD1 might be the D (5 bases). The CDR3 totals 15 residues. CDR1 is SQVTM and CDR2 is ANQGSEA in the germline V gene. V was cut by 1 base and J by 2 bases, with 12 bases left in between. The CDR3 DNA is TGCAGCGTTGAAGTGGCGGGGCTGCCTGGAAACACCATATATTTT. This translates into CSVEVAGLPGNTIYF.

The chain recombines TRBV29-1 with TRBJ2-7, with 9 bases aligning to TRBD1. V gave up 6 bases and J gave up 6 bases; unmatched junction bases: 6. Germline loops: CDR1 SQVTM, CDR2 ANQGSEA. The CDR3 contains 12 residues. The CDR3 nucleotides read TGCAGCGTGAAACAGGGGGCGGGCGAGCAGTACTTC. Protein sequence: CSVKQGAGEQYF.

The chain carries TRBV2 and TRBJ2-3, with TRBD1 identical over 7 bases. V was clipped by 4 bases and J by 3 bases; unmatched bases: 7. CDR3 size: 15 residues. Germline V gene lookup returns CDR1 SNHLY and CDR2 FYNNEI. The CDR3: CASSADREWTDTQYF. CDR3 coding DNA: TGTGCCAGCAGTGCAGACAGGGAGTGGACAGATACGCAGTATTTT.

The gene calls are TRBV6-2 or TRBV6-3 and TRBJ1-1; no firm D call. Germline V gene lookup returns CDR1 MNHEY and CDR2 SVGEGT. Deletions cut 0 bases from V and 0 bases from J, with 5 bases between. CDR3 length: 14 amino acids. In DNA form, the CDR3 reads TGTGCCAGCAGTTACTCGACTATGAACACTGAAGCTTTCTTT. This codes for CASSYSTMNTEAFF.

The V call is TRBV9, the J call TRBJ2-5; D gene unclear. The germline CDR1 and CDR2 sequences are SGDLS and YYNGEE. Trimming left V 0 bases short and J 4 bases short, with 10 bases between. This CDR3 has 14 amino acids. The CDR3 reads CASSVAGSVETQYF. CDR3 nucleotide sequence: TGTGCCAGCAGCGTAGCGGGTAGTGTAGAGACCCAGTACTTC.

V usage is TRBV25-1 and J usage is TRBJ2-7, with D perhaps matching TRBD1 (6 bases). V lost 1 base and J lost 6, with 13 bases in between. This CDR3 has 14 residues. From germline, CDR1 is MGHDK and CDR2 SYGVNS. The CDR3 reads CASSEWNREREQYF. CDR3 coding DNA: TGTGCCAGCAGTGAATGGAACAGGGAGCGCGAGCAGTACTTC.

DNA for the CDR3: TGTGCCAGCAGCTGGGGAGGGCCAGATACGCAGTATTTT. Amino acid sequence: CASSWGGPDTQYF. The chain has TRBV7-3 and TRBJ2-3, with TRBD2 identical over 7 bases. The trim removed 4 bases at V and 4 bases at J, leaving 2 bases unmatched. The V gene's germline CDR1 is SGHTA and CDR2 FQGTGA. The CDR3 is 13 amino acids.